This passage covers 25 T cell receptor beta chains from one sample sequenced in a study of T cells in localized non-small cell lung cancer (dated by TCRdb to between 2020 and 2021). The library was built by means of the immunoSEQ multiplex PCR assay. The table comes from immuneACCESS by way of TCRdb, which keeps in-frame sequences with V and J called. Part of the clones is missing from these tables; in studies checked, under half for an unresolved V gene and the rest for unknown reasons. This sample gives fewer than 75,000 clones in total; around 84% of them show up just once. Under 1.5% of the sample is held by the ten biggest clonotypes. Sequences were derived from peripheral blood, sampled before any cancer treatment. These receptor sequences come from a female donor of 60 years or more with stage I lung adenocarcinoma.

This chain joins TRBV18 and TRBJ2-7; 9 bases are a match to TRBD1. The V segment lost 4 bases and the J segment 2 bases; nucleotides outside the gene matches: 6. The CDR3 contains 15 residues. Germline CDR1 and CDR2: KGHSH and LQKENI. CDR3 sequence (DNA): TGTGCCAGCTCACGGGACAGGGCGAGAACCTACGAGCAGTACTTC. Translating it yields CASSRDRARTYEQYF.

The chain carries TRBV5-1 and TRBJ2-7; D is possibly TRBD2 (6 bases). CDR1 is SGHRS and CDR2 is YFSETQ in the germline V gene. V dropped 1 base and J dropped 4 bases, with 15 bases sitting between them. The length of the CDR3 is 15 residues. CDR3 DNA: TGCGCCAGCAGCTTGATGGTCGGGGCGGGATACGAGCAGTACTTC. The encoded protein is CASSLMVGAGYEQYF.

CDR3 amino acids: CASSLGLAGGPDTQYF. The CDR3 bases are TGTGCCAGCAGCTTAGGGCTAGCGGGGGGGCCGGATACGCAGTATTTT. The rearrangement links TRBV11-3 to TRBJ2-3; 12 nucleotides agree with TRBD2. CDR3 length equals 16 residues. Trimming cost V 1 base and J 6 bases; bases outside gene matches: 5. CDR1 SGHNT and CDR2 YENEEA come from the germline V gene.

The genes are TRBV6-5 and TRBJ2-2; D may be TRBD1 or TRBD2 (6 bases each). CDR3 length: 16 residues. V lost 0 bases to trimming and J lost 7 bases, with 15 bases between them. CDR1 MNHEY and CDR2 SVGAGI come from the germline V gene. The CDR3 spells CASSYSSGADGGELFF. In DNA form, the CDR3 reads TGTGCCAGCAGTTACTCATCGGGGGCAGATGGCGGGGAGCTGTTTTTT.

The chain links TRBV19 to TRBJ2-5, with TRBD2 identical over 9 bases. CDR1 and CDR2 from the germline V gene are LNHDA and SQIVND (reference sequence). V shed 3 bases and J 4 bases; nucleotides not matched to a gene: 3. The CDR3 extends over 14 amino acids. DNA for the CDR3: TGTGCCAGTAGTATTTCAGCGGGAGGAGAGACCCAGTACTTC. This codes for CASSISAGGETQYF.

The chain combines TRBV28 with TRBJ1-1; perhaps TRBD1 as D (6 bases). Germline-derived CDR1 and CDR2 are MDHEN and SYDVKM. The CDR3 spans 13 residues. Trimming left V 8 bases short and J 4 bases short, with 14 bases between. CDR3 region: CASVGAWGTEAFF. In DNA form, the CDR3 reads TGTGCCAGCGTGGGGGCTTGGGGCACTGAAGCTTTCTTT.

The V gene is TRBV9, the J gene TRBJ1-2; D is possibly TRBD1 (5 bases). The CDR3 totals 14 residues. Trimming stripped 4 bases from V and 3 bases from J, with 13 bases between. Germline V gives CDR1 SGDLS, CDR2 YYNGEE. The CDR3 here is CASSPRDFYYGYTF. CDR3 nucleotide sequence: TGTGCCAGCAGCCCCAGGGACTTCTACTATGGCTACACCTTC.

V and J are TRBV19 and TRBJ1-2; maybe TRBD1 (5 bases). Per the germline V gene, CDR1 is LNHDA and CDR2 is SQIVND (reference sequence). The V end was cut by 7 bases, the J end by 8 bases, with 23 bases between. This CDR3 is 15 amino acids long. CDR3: CASIGGSGARNGYTF. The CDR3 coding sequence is TGTGCCAGTATCGGGGGGTCCGGGGCAAGGAACGGCTACACCTTC.

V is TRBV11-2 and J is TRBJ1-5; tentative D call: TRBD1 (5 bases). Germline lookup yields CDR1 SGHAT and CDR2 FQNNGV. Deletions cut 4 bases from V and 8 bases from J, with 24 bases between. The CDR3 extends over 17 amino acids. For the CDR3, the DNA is TGTGCCAGCAGCTCATTAGGGTCAAGGGGTACGGGGGAGCCCCAGCATTTT. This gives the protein CASSSLGSRGTGEPQHF. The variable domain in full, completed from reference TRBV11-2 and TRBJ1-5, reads EAGVAQSPRYKIIEKRQSVAFWCNPISGHATLYWYQQILGQGPKLLIQFQNNGVVDDSQLPKDRFSAERLKGVDSTLKIQPAKLEDSAVYLCASSSLGSRGTGEPQHFGDGTRLSIL.

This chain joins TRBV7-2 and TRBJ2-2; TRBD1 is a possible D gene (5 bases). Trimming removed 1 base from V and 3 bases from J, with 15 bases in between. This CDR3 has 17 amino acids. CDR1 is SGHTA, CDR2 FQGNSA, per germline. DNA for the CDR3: TGTGCCAGCAGCTTAGACCTACCAGGGCTAGACACCGGGGAGCTGTTTTTT. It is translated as CASSLDLPGLDTGELFF. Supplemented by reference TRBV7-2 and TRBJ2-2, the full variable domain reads GAGVSQSPSNKVTEKGKDVELRCDPISGHTALYWYRQSLGQGLEFLIYFQGNSAPDKSGLPSDRFSAERTGGSVSTLTIQRTQQEDSAVYLCASSLDLPGLDTGELFFGEGSRLTVL.

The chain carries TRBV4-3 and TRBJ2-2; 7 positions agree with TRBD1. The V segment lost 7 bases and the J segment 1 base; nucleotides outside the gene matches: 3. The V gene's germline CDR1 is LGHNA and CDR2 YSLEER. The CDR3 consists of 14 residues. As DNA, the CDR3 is TGCGCCAGCACAAGACAGGGGAACACCGGGGAGCTGTTTTTT. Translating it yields CASTRQGNTGELFF.

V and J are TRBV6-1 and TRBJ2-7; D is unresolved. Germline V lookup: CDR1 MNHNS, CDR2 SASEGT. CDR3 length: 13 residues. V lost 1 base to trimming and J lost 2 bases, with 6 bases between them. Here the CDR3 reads CASSEDPPYEQYF. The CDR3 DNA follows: TGTGCCAGCAGTGAAGATCCCCCCTACGAGCAGTACTTC.

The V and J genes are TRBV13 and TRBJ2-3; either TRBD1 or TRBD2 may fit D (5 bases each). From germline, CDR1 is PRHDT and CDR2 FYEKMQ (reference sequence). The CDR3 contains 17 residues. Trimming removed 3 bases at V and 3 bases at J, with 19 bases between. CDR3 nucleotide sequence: TGTGCCAGCAGCTTGGGCCTAGGTGGGACGGGGACAGATACGCAGTATTTT. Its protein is CASSLGLGGTGTDTQYF.

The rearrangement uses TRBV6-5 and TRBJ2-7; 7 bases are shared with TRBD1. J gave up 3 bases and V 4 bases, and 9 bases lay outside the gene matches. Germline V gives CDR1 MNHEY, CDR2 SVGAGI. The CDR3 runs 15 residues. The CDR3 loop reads CASSWGRQGVYEQYF. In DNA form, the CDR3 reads TGTGCCAGCAGTTGGGGCCGACAGGGCGTCTACGAGCAGTACTTC.

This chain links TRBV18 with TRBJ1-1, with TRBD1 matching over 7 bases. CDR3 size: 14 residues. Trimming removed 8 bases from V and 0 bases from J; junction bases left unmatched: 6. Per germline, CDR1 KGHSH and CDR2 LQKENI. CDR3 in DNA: TGTGCCAGCGTCCGGGACAGCTTGAACACTGAAGCTTTCTTT. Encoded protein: CASVRDSLNTEAFF.

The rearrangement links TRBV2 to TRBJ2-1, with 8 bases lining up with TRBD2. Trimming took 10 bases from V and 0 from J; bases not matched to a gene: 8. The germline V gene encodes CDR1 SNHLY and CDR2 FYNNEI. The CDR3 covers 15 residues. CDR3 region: CAIISGRVSYNEQFF. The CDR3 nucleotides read TGTGCCATCATAAGCGGGAGAGTCTCCTACAATGAGCAGTTCTTC.

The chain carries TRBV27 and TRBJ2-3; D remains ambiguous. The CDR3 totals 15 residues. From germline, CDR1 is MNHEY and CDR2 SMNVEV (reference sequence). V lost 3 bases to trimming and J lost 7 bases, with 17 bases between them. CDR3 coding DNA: TGTGCCAGCAGTTTTTTTGCGCCTAATACAAATACGCAGTATTTT. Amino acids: CASSFFAPNTNTQYF.

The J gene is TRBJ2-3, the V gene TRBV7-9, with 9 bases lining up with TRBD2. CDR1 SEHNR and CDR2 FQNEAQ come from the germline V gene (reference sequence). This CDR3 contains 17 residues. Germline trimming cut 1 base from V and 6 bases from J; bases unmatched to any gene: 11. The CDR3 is CASSLGAAGGPFDTQYF. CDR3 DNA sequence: TGTGCCAGCAGCTTAGGGGCGGCGGGGGGGCCTTTTGATACGCAGTATTTT.

The CDR3 DNA follows: TGCAGCGCCTTATGGCGAACTAATTCCTACAATGAGCAGTTCTTC. Translated: CSALWRTNSYNEQFF. The chain carries TRBV29-1 and TRBJ2-1, with D hard to call. CDR3 length equals 15 residues. V was shortened by 7 bases and J by 1 base, with 17 bases between the two germline ends. From germline, CDR1 is SQVTM and CDR2 ANQGSEA.

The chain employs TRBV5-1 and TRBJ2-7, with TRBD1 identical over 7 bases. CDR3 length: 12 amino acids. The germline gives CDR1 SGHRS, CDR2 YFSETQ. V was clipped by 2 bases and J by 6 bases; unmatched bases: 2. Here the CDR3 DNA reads TGCGCCAGCAGCTTACAGGGGCGCGAGCAGTACTTC. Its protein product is CASSLQGREQYF.

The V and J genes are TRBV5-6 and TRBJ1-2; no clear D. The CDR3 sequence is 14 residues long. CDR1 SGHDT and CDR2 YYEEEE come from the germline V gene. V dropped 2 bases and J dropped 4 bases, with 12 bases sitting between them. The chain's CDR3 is CASSLFSDPYGYTF. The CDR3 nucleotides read TGTGCCAGCAGCTTATTCTCAGATCCCTATGGCTACACCTTC. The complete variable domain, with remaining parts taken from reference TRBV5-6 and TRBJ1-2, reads DAGVTQSPTHLIKTRGQQVTLRCSPKSGHDTVSWYQQALGQGPQFIFQYYEEEERQRGNFPDRFSGHQFPNYSSELNVNALLLGDSALYLCASSLFSDPYGYTFGSGTRLTVV.

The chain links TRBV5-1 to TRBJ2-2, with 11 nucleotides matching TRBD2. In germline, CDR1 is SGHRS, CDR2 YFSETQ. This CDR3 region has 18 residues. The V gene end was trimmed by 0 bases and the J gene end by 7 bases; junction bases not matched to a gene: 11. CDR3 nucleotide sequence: TGCGCCAGCAGCTTGGCTCTAGCGGGGGGCTATGTCGGCGGGGAGCTGTTTTTT. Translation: CASSLALAGGYVGGELFF.

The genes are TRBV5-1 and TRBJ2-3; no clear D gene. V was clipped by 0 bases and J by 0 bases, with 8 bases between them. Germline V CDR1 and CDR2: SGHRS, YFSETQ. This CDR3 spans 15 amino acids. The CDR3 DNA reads TGCGCCAGCAGCTTGGGTGCAGCGAGCACAGATACGCAGTATTTT. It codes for CASSLGAASTDTQYF.

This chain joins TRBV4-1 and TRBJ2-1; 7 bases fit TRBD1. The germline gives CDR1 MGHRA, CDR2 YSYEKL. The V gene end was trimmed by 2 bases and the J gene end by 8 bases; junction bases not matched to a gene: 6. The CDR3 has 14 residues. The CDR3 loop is CASSQPDRVHEQFF. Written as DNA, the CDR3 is TGCGCCAGCAGCCAACCTGACAGGGTCCATGAGCAGTTCTTC.

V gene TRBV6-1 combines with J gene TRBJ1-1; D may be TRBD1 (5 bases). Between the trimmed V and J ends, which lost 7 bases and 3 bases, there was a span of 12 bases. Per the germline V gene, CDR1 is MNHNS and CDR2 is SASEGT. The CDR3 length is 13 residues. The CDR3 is CASNRDFDTEAFF. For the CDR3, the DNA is TGTGCCAGCAACCGGGACTTCGACACTGAAGCTTTCTTT.